The T cell receptor beta chain described here comes from a study of T cells in Graves' hyperthyroidism and ophthalmopathy. This clonotype has only a few counts. The antigen is not known. Study observations and caveats: Among clonotypes expanded in thyroid above 0.001, most were also found in blood. Researchers report that a 13 V-J model separated ophthalmopathy from stable hyperthyroidism.

RNA transcripts gave rise to amplified TCR beta CDR3 regions. The HTBI primer set served for first-round RT-PCR of the TCR CDR3. TCRdb redid the calling of the multiplex PCR reads with MiXCR, one entry per CDR3 protein. The profile shows about 420,000 distinct CDR3 sequences, 15% to 19% of them singletons. The length of the CDR3 is 12 residues. CDR1 and CDR2 (germline): DFQATT, SNEGSKA (reference sequence). Approximately 10 ml of fresh peripheral blood supplied the PBMCs. The sequenced material came from blood. This TCR came from a woman aged 18-29 years with Graves' hyperthyroidism. V is TRBV20-1 and J is TRBJ2-1; 12 positions agree with TRBD2. The CDR3 DNA follows: TGCAGCGGACTAGCGGGGAACAGTGAGCAGTTCTTC. Amino acids: CSGLAGNSEQFF.